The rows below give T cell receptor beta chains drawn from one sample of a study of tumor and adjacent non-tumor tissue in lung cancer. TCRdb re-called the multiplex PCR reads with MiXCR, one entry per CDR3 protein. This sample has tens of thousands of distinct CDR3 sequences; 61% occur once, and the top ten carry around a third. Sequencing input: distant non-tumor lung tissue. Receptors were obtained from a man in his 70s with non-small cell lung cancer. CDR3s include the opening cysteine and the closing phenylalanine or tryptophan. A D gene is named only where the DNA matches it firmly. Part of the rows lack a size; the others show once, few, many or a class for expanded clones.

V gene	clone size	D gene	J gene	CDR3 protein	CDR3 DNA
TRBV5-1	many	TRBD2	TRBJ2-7	CASSSGPRESYEQYF	TGCGCCAGCAGCTCGGGACCGCGGGAGTCCTACGAGCAGTACTTC
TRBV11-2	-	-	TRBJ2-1	CTSSLTRRVGGQDNEQFF	TGTACCAGCAGCTTAACCCGACGGGTCGGAGGGCAGGACAATGAGCAGTTCTTC
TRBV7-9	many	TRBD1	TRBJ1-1	CASSLQGQGLTEAFF	TGTGCCAGCAGCTTACAGGGACAGGGCTTAACTGAAGCTTTCTTT
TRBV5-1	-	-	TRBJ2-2	CASTPQGGSTGELFF	TGCGCCAGCACTCCTCAGGGTGGATCCACCGGGGAGCTGTTTTTT
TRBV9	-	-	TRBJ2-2	CASSVDPAAGELFF	TGTGCCAGCAGCGTAGACCCCGCAGCCGGGGAGCTGTTTTTT
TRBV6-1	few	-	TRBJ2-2	CVSCDSQDSDTGELFF	TGTGTCAGCTGTGATTCACAGGATTCGGACACCGGGGAGCTGTTTTTT
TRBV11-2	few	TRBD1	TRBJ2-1	CASSLGGTGGVDEQFF	TGTGCCAGCAGTTTAGGCGGGACAGGGGGCGTGGATGAGCAGTTCTTC
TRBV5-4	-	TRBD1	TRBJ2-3	CASSLGARGPADTQYF	TGTGCCAGCAGCTTGGGAGCGAGGGGGCCTGCAGATACGCAGTATTTT
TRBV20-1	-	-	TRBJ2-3	CSARGGGYTDTQYF	TGCAGTGCTAGAGGTGGGGGCTACACAGATACGCAGTATTTT
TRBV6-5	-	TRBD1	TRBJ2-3	CASRQGALFTDTHYF	TGTGCCAGCAGACAGGGGGCCCTGTTCACAGATACGCACTATTTT